This is a list of T cell receptor beta chains from one sample in a study of T-cell memory formation after mild COVID-19. TCRdb reanalysed the 5' RACE reads using MiXCR and keeps one entry per CDR3 protein. The sample has around 50,000 distinct CDR3 sequences; roughly a quarter are singletons. Material: PBMCs or a T cell subset sorted from them (not recorded which). These receptors came from a man younger than 35 who had mild COVID-19 (a few samples of this study predate the infection). Cell type and time point are not known. CDR3s include the opening cysteine and the closing phenylalanine or tryptophan. D genes are given only for firm matches. Clone size appears in some rows only: once, few, many, or a class for an expanded clone.

V gene	D gene	J gene	clone size	CDR3 protein	CDR3 DNA
TRBV12-3/TRBV12-4	.	TRBJ1-4	.	CASSDSEGGGEKLFF	TGTGCCAGCAGCGACTCTGAGGGGGGAGGAGAAAAACTGTTTTTT
TRBV6-2/TRBV6-3	.	TRBJ2-5	few	CASSNYREASEETQYF	TGTGCCAGCAGTAATTACCGCGAGGCCTCCGAAGAGACCCAGTACTTC
TRBV9	.	TRBJ1-1	.	CASSGWDTEAFF	TGTGCCAGCAGCGGGTGGGACACTGAAGCTTTCTTT
TRBV12-3/TRBV12-4	TRBD2	TRBJ2-1	.	CAAGAGYNEQFF	TGTGCCGCCGGAGCGGGGTACAATGAGCAGTTCTTC
TRBV4-3	.	TRBJ2-3	.	CASSPNFVGSPPDTQYF	TGCGCCAGCAGCCCCAACTTTGTAGGGAGTCCTCCAGATACGCAGTATTTT
TRBV12-5	.	TRBJ1-1	.	CASGRGGSEAFF	TGTGCTAGTGGCCGAGGGGGATCTGAAGCTTTCTTT
TRBV12-5	TRBD1	TRBJ2-4	.	CASGLHRQGPGKNIQYF	TGTGCTAGTGGTTTACACAGACAGGGACCGGGCAAAAACATTCAGTACTTC
TRBV5-1	TRBD2	TRBJ2-5	.	CASSTGTSVETQYF	TGCGCCAGCAGCACCGGGACTAGCGTTGAGACCCAGTACTTC
TRBV4-1	TRBD2	TRBJ2-3	few	CASSQDYERGFTDTQYF	TGCGCCAGCAGCCAAGATTACGAGCGGGGCTTCACAGATACGCAGTATTTT
TRBV7-2	.	TRBJ2-4	.	CASSLNRGPKNIQYF	TGTGCCAGCAGCTTAAATCGGGGACCCAAAAACATTCAGTACTTC
TRBV7-2	.	TRBJ2-7	few	CASSLAAGFIHEQYF	TGTGCCAGCAGCTTAGCCGCAGGGTTCATCCACGAGCAGTACTTC
TRBV7-2	.	TRBJ2-7	few	CASSFSPRVYEQYF	TGTGCCAGCAGCTTTAGCCCCAGGGTCTACGAGCAGTACTTC
TRBV13	.	TRBJ2-3	few	CASSISDTQYF	TGTGCCAGCAGCATCTCGGATACGCAGTATTTT
TRBV7-9	.	TRBJ1-5	.	CASSSFGGQPQHF	TGTGCCAGCAGCTCGTTTGGCGGTCAGCCCCAGCATTTT
TRBV6-5	.	TRBJ1-1	once	CASRGVGDTEAFF	TGTGCCAGCAGAGGGGTAGGGGACACTGAAGCTTTCTTT
TRBV29-1	TRBD1	TRBJ2-1	.	CSALTTTGPPYNEQFF	TGCAGCGCCCTTACAACGACAGGGCCCCCGTACAATGAGCAGTTCTTC
TRBV6-2/TRBV6-3	.	TRBJ2-7	.	CASSYSGEQYF	TGTGCCAGCAGTTACTCGGGGGAGCAGTACTTC
TRBV6-2/TRBV6-3	TRBD2	TRBJ2-7	few	CASSWTSRPSEQYF	TGTGCCAGCAGCTGGACTAGTCGCCCCAGCGAGCAGTACTTC
TRBV27	.	TRBJ2-3	many	CASGRPREAGTDTQYF	TGTGCCAGCGGGCGTCCCAGGGAGGCGGGCACAGATACGCAGTATTTT
TRBV27	.	TRBJ2-7	.	CASSVGVDEQYF	TGTGCCAGCAGTGTGGGAGTGGACGAGCAGTACTTC
TRBV29-1	TRBD1	TRBJ2-7	few	CSVRGQGPYEQYF	TGCAGCGTTCGGGGACAGGGGCCCTACGAGCAGTACTTC
TRBV7-2	.	TRBJ2-1	few	CASSLRTVIVGPEQFF	TGTGCCAGCAGCTTAAGGACGGTTATAGTAGGACCTGAGCAGTTCTTC
TRBV7-2	.	TRBJ1-2	.	CASSLEDRLWKGYTF	TGTGCCAGCAGCTTAGAGGACAGACTATGGAAGGGCTACACCTTC
TRBV5-1	.	TRBJ2-3	.	CASTHPGQSTDTQYF	TGCGCCAGCACCCACCCTGGCCAAAGCACAGATACGCAGTATTTT
TRBV9	.	TRBJ1-6	.	CASSGPLGGNNSPLHF	TGTGCCAGCAGCGGACCTCTAGGGGGTAATAATTCACCCCTCCACTTT
TRBV20-1	TRBD1	TRBJ2-7	.	CSAGTVSYEQYF	TGCAGCGCCGGGACAGTCAGCTACGAGCAGTACTTC
TRBV5-1	.	TRBJ1-5	.	CASSLSGLNQPQHF	TGCGCCAGCAGCTTGTCAGGGCTCAATCAGCCCCAGCATTTT
TRBV5-6	TRBD2	TRBJ2-1	.	CASSQRLAGYNEQFF	TGTGCCAGCAGCCAACGACTAGCGGGGTACAATGAGCAGTTCTTC